This T cell receptor beta chain is drawn from a study of blood T cell repertoires in COVID-19. Overall study: The United States, Italy and Spain provided the acute and convalescent COVID-19 samples.

As originally analysed: Amplifying reference gene primers gave estimates of nucleated cell counts. Some clones are missing from TCRdb's copy, which holds only in-frame ones; the method was immunoSEQ multiplex PCR. V and J calls and clone size are those listed in that table; D and trimming were worked out from the DNA. The repertoire consists of fewer than 250,000 clones, with 65% to 80% occurring once and the leading ten covering roughly 12%. Trimming cost V 0 bases and J 2 bases, with 14 bases left between them. The CDR3 runs to 16 residues. Germline assignment: CDR1 LGHNA and CDR2 YNFKEQ. The sequencing sample was made of peripheral blood. V and J are TRBV4-2 and TRBJ2-7, with D possibly matching TRBD2 (6 bases). The receptor's source is a woman aged 45-65 years with acute or convalescent COVID-19. The DNA for the CDR3 is TGTGCCAGCAGCCAAGAAGGCGGGGCTACAACCTACGAGCAGTACTTC. The encoded protein is CASSQEGGATTYEQYF.